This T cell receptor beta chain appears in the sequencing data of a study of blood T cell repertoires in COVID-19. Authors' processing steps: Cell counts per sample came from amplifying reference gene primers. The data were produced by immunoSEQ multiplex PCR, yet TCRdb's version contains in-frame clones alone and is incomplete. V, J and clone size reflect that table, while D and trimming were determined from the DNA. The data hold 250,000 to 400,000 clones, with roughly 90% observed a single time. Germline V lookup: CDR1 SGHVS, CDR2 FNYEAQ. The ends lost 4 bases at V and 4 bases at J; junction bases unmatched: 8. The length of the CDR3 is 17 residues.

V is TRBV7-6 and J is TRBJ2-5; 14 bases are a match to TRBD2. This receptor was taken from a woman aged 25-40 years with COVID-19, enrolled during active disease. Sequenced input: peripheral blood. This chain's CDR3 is CASSSGLAGALSETQYF. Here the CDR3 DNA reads TGTGCCAGCAGCTCGGGACTAGCGGGAGCGCTTTCAGAGACCCAGTACTTC.